The entry below describes one T cell receptor beta chain. The antigen is not known. This record belongs to a study of beta chain features in type 1 diabetes. Study findings and constraints: In type 1 diabetes patients, VDJ junctions had fewer insertions; deletions at these junctions were more frequent. The analysis here could not establish whether HLA type shapes TCRB rearrangement.

Sequenced material consisted of expressed TCRB transcripts (all of the isolated RNA was reverse transcribed). Sequenced naive, central memory and regulatory T cell samples produced an average of roughly 3.5 million reads. Data came from immunoSEQ multiplex PCR; TCRdb stores just in-frame clones and leaves some out. This table has almost 250,000 clones, roughly 15% appearing once. The TCR originated in a woman in her thirties or forties in good health. Source material: naive CD4+ T cells from blood.

The CDR3 region has the DNA TGTGCCAGTAGCCTCCCTACTAGCGGGGGGACCCGACAGTACTTC. Translation: CASSLPTSGGTRQYF. The chain employs TRBV19 and TRBJ2-7; 12 nucleotides align to TRBD2. Germline loops: CDR1 LNHDA, CDR2 SQIVND (reference sequence). With V trimmed by 6 bases and J by 10 bases, 13 bases remained unmatched. This CDR3 is 15 amino acids long.